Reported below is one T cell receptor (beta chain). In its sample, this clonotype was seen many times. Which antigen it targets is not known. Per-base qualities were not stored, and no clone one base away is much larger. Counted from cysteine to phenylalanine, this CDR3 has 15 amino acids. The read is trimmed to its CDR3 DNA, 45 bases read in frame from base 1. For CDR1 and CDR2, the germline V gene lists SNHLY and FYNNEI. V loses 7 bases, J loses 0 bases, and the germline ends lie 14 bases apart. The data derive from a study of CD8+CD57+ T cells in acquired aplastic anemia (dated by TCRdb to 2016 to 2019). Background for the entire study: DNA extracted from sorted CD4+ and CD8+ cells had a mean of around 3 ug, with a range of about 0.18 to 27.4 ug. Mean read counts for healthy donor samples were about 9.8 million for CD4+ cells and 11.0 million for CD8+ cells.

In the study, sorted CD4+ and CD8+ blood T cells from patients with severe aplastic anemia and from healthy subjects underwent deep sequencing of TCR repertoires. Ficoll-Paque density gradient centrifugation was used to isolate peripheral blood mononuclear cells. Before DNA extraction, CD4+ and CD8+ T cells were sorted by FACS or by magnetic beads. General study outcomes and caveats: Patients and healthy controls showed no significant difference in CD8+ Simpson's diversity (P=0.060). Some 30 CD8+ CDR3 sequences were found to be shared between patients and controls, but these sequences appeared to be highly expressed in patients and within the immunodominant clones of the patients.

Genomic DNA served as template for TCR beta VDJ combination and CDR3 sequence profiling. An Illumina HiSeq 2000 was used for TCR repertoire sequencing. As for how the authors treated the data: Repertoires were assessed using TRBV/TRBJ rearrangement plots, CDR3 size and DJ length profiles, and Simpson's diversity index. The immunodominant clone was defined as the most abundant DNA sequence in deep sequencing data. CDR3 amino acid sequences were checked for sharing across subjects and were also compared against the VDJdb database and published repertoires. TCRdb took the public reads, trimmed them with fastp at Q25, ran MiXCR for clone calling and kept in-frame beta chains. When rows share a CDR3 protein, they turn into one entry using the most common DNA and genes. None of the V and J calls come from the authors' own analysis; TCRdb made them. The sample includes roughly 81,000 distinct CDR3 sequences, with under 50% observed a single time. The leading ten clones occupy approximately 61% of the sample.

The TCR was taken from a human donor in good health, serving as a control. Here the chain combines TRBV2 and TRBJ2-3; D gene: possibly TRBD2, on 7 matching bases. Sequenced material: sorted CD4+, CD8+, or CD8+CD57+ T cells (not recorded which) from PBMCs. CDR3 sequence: CASTQGRGSTDTQYF. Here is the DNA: TGTGCCAGCACCCAGGGGAGGGGAAGCACAGATACGCAGTATTTT.